This section outlines one T cell receptor beta chain sequence together with its context. Its specific antigen is unknown. Base qualities are not recorded, but no much larger clone differs from it by a single base. The time point label corresponds to: about 28 days (+/-7) after the second vaccine dose. AZD1222 recipients given second doses at about 4 weeks or at about 12 weeks were pooled, since spike-specific TCR depth and breadth were not found to differ between the two schedules. Vaccinee samples came from UK trials COV001 and COV002, including a single-blind randomized controlled phase 2/3 trial of AZD1222 (ChAdOx1 nCoV-19) in healthy adults. For TCRbeta chain sequencing, PBMC samples were collected from trial participants at day 0 and at day 28 after the second dose. This sample was included in a study of T cell responses to AZD1222 COVID-19 vaccine (dated by TCRdb to about 2021). A note on the overall study: TCR sequencing was performed for about 250 trial participants, of whom 200 to 210 were given two doses of AZD1222 and around 26 were given two doses of MenACWY control vaccine. Trial participants were enrolled by age into subgroups of 18-55, 56-69 and 70-plus years, and about 150, 27 and 61 TCR-sequenced participants, respectively, were included in these subgroups. Here is what the overall study found, with its caveats: Vaccine-associated CD4 TCRs spanned the whole spike protein, with dominant responses in regions 160-218 and 743-854. After two AZD1222 doses, both the breadth and the depth of spike-specific TCRs were significantly higher than at day 0 and than in MenACWY recipients. The 56-69-year group was small, and its depth increase did not reach significance, likely because of low power. Participants were mostly white British, with more females than males. The authors suggested clonal diversity may have been underestimated. Conclusions about previously exposed vaccinees were limited because only 5 or 6 AZD1222 recipients were SARS-CoV-2 seropositive at baseline. Epitopes outside the regions mutated in the B.1.351 and B.1.1.7 variants were reportedly recognized by nearly half of the unique spike-specific TCRs. Because no day 14 peak-response samples were available, repertoires were characterized only after the peak T cell response.

The CDR3 regions of human TCRbeta chains were analyzed by immunosequencing. For the original study's pipeline: TCRs in the repertoires were matched against a reference library of SARS-CoV-2-specific TCRs that had been generated with the MIRA antigen-specificity platform. Breadth was defined as the fraction of unique TCRs that were SARS-CoV-2-associated, and depth was defined as the fraction of total T cells that were SARS-CoV-2-associated. Each spike-specific TCR was assigned to its reactive spike region and to a CD4 or CD8 class using the MIRA data. Log10-transformed breadth and depth values were compared by one-way ANOVA with Sidak's multiple comparisons tests. TCRdb obtained this table from immuneACCESS and retained in-frame rearrangements with V and J assigned. These tables miss some clones; where compared with another copy, unresolved V genes account for less than half of the shortfall, and the remainder is unexplained. V and J calls and clone size are copied from that table; D and trimming were computed from the DNA. This sample lists 55,000 to 65,000 clones; 85% to 90% were detected once. The ten largest account for over 5% of the sample.

Counted from cysteine to phenylalanine, this CDR3 has 14 amino acids. Of the read, only the CDR3 DNA is kept; its 42 bases are in frame from base 1. From a lookup of the germline V gene, CDR1 and CDR2 are MDHEN and SYDVKM. V gives up 2 bases and J gives up 4 bases, and the segment between their germline ends measures 11 bases. The receptor comes from an adult who received the AZD1222 COVID-19 vaccine. The starting material was peripheral blood, obtained 28 days after the second AZD1222 dose. Recombination connected TRBV28 to TRBJ2-5, with the D gene call left open. The nucleotides read TGTGCCAGCAGTTTAGGGATACCCCCAGAGACCCAGTACTTC. Its protein product is CASSLGIPPETQYF.